This T cell receptor (beta chain) was found in a study of regulatory T cells in long-lasting Graves disease. In its sample, this clonotype was seen a few times. Building the TCR beta libraries relied on iRepertoire HTBI primers, and CDR3 regions underwent Arm-PCR. TCRdb reprocessed the multiplex PCR reads with MiXCR, giving one entry per CDR3 protein. The sample carries about 400,000 distinct CDR3 sequences, around 16% recorded once. Germline values: CDR1 MNHNS, CDR2 SASEGT. Trimming pared 7 bases from V and 2 bases from J, leaving 18 bases between. The CDR3 length is 16 residues. The time point was: newly diagnosed GD, antithyroid drugs for less than 3 months. The authors made the TCR library using RNA they extracted from PBMCs. The same specimen was also included in a second study, on T cells in Graves' hyperthyroidism and ophthalmopathy.

The TCR comes from a woman younger than 35 with Graves disease. The chain is built from TRBV6-1 and TRBJ2-1, with D unclear. Sequenced material: peripheral blood mononuclear cells (PBMCs), taken at new diagnosis, from a patient treated with antithyroid drugs. The CDR3 DNA is TGTGCCAGCATCCCTGAGAGCCGCCTCACCTACAATGAGCAGTTCTTC. This gives the protein CASIPESRLTYNEQFF.